This is a list of T cell receptor beta chains from one sample in a study of T-cell reconstitution after alpha-beta-depleted transplantation in children. TCRdb re-called the PCR reads through MiXCR, storing one row per CDR3 protein. The repertoire holds some 290,000 distinct CDR3 sequences, with around 25% as singletons. Here the sequenced sample was PBMCs, mostly from graft donor cells, taken 180 days after TCRalphabeta/CD19-depleted stem cell transplant. These receptors all come from a male patient younger than 18 who had a stem cell transplant for acute lymphoblastic leukemia, so the T cells may come from the graft donor. The CDR3 runs from the conserved cysteine through the conserved F or W. The D gene is left open where the match is weak. Some rows mark clone size as missing; the rest say once, few, many or name a class of expanded clone.

j_call clone_size d_call v_call cdr3_nt cdr3_aa
TRBJ2-7 few TRBD1 TRBV6-1 TGTGCCAGCAGTGACATCTGGACAGGGGGCTCCTACGAGCAGTACTTC CASSDIWTGGSYEQYF
TRBJ2-5 few TRBD2 TRBV11-1 TGTGCCAGCACCCCGGTCGTGGGACTAGCGGGAGCGGAGACCCAGTACTTC CASTPVVGLAGAETQYF
TRBJ2-3 - TRBD2 TRBV20-1 TGCAGAGCGTCGACTAGCGGAACCACAGATACGCAGTATTTT CRASTSGTTDTQYF
TRBJ1-2 - - TRBV20-1 TGCAGTGCCCCCAGCCCGGGCGGCTACACCTTC CSAPSPGGYTF
TRBJ1-1 - TRBD1 TRBV5-6 TGTGCCAGCAGCTTGTCACAGGGGGGTTATAGCACTGAAGCTTTCTTT CASSLSQGGYSTEAFF
TRBJ1-1 - - TRBV5-1 TGCGCCAGCAGCTTCGAGGGGGGTTGGTCTGAAGCTTTCTTT CASSFEGGWSEAFF
TRBJ2-6 - - TRBV11-1 TGTGCCAGCAGCCCCGAGGTATACTGGGAATCTGGGGCCAACGTCCTGACTTTC CASSPEVYWESGANVLTF
TRBJ1-1 few - TRBV10-3 TGTGCCATCAGTGAGCCCCTAACTGAAGCTTTCTTT CAISEPLTEAFF
TRBJ1-2 - - TRBV7-9 TGTGCCAGCAGCTTGTATTTGGAAGATGGCTACACCTTC CASSLYLEDGYTF
TRBJ2-1 few TRBD1 TRBV20-1 TGCAGTGCCAGAACAGGGGTTGAGCAGTTCTTC CSARTGVEQFF
TRBJ2-5 few - TRBV5-1 TGCGCCAGCAGCTTCGAGGGGTGGCAAGAGACCCAGTACTTC CASSFEGWQETQYF
TRBJ2-7 few - TRBV20-1 TGCAGTGCTAGTAGGGCGGAGGGGGCCTACGAGCAGTACTTC CSASRAEGAYEQYF
TRBJ2-1 - - TRBV3-1 TGTGCCAGCACCCAAGGCACAGGGACCCTACGCGGGACTGAGCAGTTCTTC CASTQGTGTLRGTEQFF
TRBJ2-3 few TRBD1 TRBV12-5 TGTGCTAGTGGTATCCGTTACAGGGGGAGCACAGATACGCAGTATTTT CASGIRYRGSTDTQYF
TRBJ2-3 few - TRBV5-1 TGCGCCAGCAGCTTGGCCGGGACTTTAAGTACGCAGTATTTT CASSLAGTLSTQYF
TRBJ1-1 - TRBD1 TRBV7-3 TGTGCCAGCAGCTTCAGGGGGGGGAACACTGAAGCTTTCTTT CASSFRGGNTEAFF
TRBJ2-1 - - TRBV14 TGTGCCAGCAGCCAAGACGACTCCTCCTACAATGAGCAGTTCTTC CASSQDDSSYNEQFF
TRBJ1-6 few - TRBV5-1 TGCGCCAGCAGCCCCGCCACCCATTCACCCCTCCACTTT CASSPATHSPLHF